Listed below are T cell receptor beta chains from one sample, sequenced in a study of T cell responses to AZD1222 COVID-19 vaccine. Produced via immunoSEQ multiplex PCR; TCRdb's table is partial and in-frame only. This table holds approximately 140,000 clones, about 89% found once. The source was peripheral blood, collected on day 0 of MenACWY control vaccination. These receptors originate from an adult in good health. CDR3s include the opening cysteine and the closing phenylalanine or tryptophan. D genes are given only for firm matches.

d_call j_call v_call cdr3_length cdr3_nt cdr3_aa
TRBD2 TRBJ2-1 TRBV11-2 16 TGTGCCAGCAGCTTAGTGGGCCTAGCGGATTACAATGAGCAGTTCTTC CASSLVGLADYNEQFF
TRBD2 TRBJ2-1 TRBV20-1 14 TGCAGTGCTAGTAAACTAGCGGGAGGCCGTGAGCAGTTCTTC CSASKLAGGREQFF
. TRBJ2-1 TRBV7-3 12 TGTGCCAGCAGCGCACAGGGAAATGAGCAGTTCTTC CASSAQGNEQFF
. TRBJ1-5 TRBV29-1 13 TGCAGCGTTCGAGGGGATAGCAATCAGCCCCAGCATTTT CSVRGDSNQPQHF
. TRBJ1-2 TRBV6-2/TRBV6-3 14 TGTGCCAGCAGTCAACCCGTCCCCGTCAGAGGCTACACCTTC CASSQPVPVRGYTF
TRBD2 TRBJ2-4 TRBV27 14 TGTGCCAGCAGTCGAGCGGGAGTTGAGGGCATTCAGTACTTC CASSRAGVEGIQYF
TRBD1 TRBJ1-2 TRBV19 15 TGTGCCAGTAGAGACTCGACAGGGGCTCAATATGGCTACACCTTC CASRDSTGAQYGYTF
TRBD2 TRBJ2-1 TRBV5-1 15 TGCGCCAGCAGCCCCGGGAGGAGCTCCTACAATGAGCAGTTCTTC CASSPGRSSYNEQFF
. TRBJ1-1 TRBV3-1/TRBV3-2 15 TGTGCCAGCAGCCAAGATACAATAAGGGGCACTGAAGCTTTCTTT CASSQDTIRGTEAFF
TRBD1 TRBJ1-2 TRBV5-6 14 TGTGCCAGCAGCTTGCCGACAGGGGGTTATGGCTACACCTTC CASSLPTGGYGYTF
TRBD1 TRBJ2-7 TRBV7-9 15 TGTGCCAGCAGATCCTCAGGGGGTTATCCCTACGAGCAGTACTTC CASRSSGGYPYEQYF
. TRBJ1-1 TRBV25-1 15 TGTGCCAGCAGTGAATCCCCAGCAATGAACACTGAAGCTTTCTTT CASSESPAMNTEAFF
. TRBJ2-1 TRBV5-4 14 TGTGCCAGCAGCTTGGGAGGGAGAGCCGATGAGCAGTTCTTC CASSLGGRADEQFF
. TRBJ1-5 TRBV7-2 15 TGTGCCAGCAGCCCGTGGACAGCGAGCAATCAGCCCCAGCATTTT CASSPWTASNQPQHF
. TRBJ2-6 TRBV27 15 TGTGCCAGCAGTCAAAAGTACTCTGGGGCCAACGTCCTGACTTTC CASSQKYSGANVLTF
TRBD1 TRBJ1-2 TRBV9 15 TGTGCCAGCAGCTCCGGGACAGGGCGAGACTATGGCTACACCTTC CASSSGTGRDYGYTF
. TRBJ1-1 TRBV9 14 TGTGCCAGCAGCGTAGGGGGCCGGCAAGATGAAGCTTTCTTT CASSVGGRQDEAFF